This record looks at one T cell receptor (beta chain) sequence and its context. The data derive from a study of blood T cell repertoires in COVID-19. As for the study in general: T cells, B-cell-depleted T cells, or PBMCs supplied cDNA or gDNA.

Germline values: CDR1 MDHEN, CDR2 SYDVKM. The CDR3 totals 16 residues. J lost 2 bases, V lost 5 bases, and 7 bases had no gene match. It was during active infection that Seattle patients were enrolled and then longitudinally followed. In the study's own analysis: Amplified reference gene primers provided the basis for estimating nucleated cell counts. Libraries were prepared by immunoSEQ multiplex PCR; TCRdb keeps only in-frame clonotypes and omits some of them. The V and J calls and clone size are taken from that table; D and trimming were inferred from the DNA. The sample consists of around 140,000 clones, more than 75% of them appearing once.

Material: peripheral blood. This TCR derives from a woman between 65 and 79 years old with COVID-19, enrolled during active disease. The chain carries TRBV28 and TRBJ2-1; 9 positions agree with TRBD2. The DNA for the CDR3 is TGTGCCAGCAGTCATGCTAGCGGGGAAGCCTACAATGAGCAGTTCTTC. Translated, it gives CASSHASGEAYNEQFF.